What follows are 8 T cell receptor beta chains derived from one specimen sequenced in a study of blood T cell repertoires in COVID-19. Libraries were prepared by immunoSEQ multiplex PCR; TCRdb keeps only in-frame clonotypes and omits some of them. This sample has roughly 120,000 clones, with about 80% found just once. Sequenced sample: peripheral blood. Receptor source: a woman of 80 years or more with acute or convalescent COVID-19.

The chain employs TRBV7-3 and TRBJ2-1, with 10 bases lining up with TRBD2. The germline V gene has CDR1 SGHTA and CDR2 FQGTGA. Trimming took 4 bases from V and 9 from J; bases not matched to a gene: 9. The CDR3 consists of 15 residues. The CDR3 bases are TGTGCCAGCAGCTCCCTAGCGGGAGCTAGCGGTGAGCAGTTCTTC. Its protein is CASSSLAGASGEQFF.

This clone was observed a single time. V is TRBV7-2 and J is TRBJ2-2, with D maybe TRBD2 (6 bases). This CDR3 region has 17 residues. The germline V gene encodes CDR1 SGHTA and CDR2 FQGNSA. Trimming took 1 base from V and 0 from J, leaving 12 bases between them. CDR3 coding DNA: TGTGCCAGCAGCTTAGAATGGAGGGCTGCGAACACCGGGGAGCTGTTTTTT. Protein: CASSLEWRAANTGELFF.

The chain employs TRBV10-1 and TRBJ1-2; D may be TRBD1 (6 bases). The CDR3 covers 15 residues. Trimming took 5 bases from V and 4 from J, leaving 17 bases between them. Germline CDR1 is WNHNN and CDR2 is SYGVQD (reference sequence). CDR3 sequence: CASSRWGQTVYGYTF. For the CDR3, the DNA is TGCGCCAGCAGTCGTTGGGGGCAGACGGTCTATGGCTACACCTTC.

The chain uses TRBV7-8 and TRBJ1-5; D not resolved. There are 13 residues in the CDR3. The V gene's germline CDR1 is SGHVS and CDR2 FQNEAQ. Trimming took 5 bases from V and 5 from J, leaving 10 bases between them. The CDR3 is CASSPTADQPQHF. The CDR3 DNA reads TGTGCCAGCAGCCCGACGGCGGATCAGCCCCAGCATTTT.

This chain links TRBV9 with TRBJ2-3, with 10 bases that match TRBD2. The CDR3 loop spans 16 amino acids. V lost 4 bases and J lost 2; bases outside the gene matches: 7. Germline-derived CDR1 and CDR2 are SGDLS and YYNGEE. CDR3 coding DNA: TGTGCCAGCAGCCCTCGGACTAGCGGATACACAGATACGCAGTATTTT. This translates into CASSPRTSGYTDTQYF. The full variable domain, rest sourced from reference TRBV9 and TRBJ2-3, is DSGVTQTPKHLITATGQRVTLRCSPRSGDLSVYWYQQSLDQGLQFLIQYYNGEERAKGNILERFSAQQFPDLHSELNLSSLELGDSALYFCASSPRTSGYTDTQYFGPGTRLTVL.

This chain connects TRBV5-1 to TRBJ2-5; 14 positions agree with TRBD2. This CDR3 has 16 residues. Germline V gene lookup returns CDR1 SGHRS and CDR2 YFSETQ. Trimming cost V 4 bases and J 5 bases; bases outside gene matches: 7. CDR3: CASSPGLAGGEETQYF. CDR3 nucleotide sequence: TGCGCCAGCAGCCCCGGACTAGCGGGAGGTGAGGAGACCCAGTACTTC.

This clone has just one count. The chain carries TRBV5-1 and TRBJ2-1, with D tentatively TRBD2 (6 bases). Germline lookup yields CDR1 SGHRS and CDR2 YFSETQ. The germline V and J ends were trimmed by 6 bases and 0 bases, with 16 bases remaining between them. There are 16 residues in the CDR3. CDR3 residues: CASTLGGLASYNEQFF. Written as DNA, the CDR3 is TGCGCCAGCACCCTGGGGGGACTTGCCTCCTACAATGAGCAGTTCTTC. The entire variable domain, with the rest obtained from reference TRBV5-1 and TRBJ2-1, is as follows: KAGVTQTPRYLIKTRGQQVTLSCSPISGHRSVSWYQQTPGQGLQFLFEYFSETQRNKGNFPGRFSGRQFSNSRSEMNVSTLELGDSALYLCASTLGGLASYNEQFFGPGTRLTVL.

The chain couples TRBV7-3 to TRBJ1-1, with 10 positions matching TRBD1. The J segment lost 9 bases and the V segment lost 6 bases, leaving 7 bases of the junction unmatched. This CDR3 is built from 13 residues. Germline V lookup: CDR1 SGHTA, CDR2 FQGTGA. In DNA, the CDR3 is TGTGCCAGCAGAGCAGGGACAGGGGATAAAGCTTTCTTT. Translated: CASRAGTGDKAFF.